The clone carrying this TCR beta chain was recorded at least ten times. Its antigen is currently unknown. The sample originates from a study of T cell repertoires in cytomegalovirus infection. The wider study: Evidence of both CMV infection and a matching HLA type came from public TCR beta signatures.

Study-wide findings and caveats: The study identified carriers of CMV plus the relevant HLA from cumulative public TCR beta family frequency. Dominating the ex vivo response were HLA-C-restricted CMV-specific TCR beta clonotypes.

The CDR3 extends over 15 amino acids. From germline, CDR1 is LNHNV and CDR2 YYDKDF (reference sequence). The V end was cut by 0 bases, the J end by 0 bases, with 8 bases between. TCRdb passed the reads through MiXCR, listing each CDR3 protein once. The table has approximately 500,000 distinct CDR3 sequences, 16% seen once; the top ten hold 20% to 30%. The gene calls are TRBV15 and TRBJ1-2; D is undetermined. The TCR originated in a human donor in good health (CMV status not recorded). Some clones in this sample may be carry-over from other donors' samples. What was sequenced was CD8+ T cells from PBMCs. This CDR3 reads CATSRDRSTNYGYTF. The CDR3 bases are TGTGCCACCAGCAGAGATCGTAGCACTAACTATGGCTACACCTTC. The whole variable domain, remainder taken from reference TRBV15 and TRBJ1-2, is DAMVIQNPRYQVTQFGKPVTLSCSQTLNHNVMYWYQQKSSQAPKLLFHYYDKDFNNEADTPDNFQSRRPNTSFCFLDIRSPGLGDTAMYLCATSRDRSTNYGYTFGSGTRLTVV.